This T cell receptor (beta chain) was sequenced during a study of T cells in localized non-small cell lung cancer (dated by TCRdb to about 2020). Background for the entire study: The study examined T cell repertoires in 236 patients with early-stage NSCLC and compared tumors with uninvolved tumor-adjacent lungs. A mean age of about 66 years was recorded for the NSCLC patients, of whom roughly 130 were male and 95 to 110 were female. The cohort was made up of about 240 treatment-naive NSCLC patients whose localized lung tumors had been resected.

TCR beta CDR3 regions were sequenced from DNA using the immunoSEQ Assay. The source study handled its data this way. T cell density was computed as TCR beta template counts normalized to usable DNA estimated by amplifying housekeeping genes. The preseqR package was used to estimate richness by extrapolating to 400,000 templates for PBMC samples and to 120,000 templates for tissue samples. Clonality was defined by subtracting Pielou's evenness from one. Tissue-enriched TCRs were identified through differential abundance testing performed on productive amino-acid clonotypes, with a minimum total count of 5 and an alpha of 0.1. Repertoire overlap between compartments was quantified with the Jaccard Index and Morisita Overlap Index. GLIPH grouped TCR beta CDR3s together with public tetramer-defined viral CDR3s, and a viral motif had to include at least three viral sequences and also show V-gene enrichment. Imported from immuneACCESS, the table was reduced by TCRdb to in-frame sequences with V and J called. These copies leave out some clones; in studies compared against another copy, an unresolved V gene accounts for under half, and the cause of the remainder is not known. That table is the source of V, J and clone size, and D and trimming were worked out from the DNA. This sample gives fewer than 15,000 clones in total; approximately 88% of them show up just once. Of the sample, 28% is held by the ten largest clones.

The germline V gene encodes CDR1 GTSNPN and CDR2 SVGIG (reference sequence). The CDR3 covers 12 residues, taking in both the cysteine and the phenylalanine. The CDR3 DNA has 36 bases and is translated from base 1. V is cut back by 2 bases and J by 10 bases, with 6 bases in the junction unmatched. Remarks on this clone: Its antigen target is currently unknown. No base quality information exists; no much larger clone differs at one position.

The research as a whole found: A median of 57 of the top 100 tumor clones turned up in the paired uninvolved adjacent lung, and under 30 of those clones also ranked among the top 100 of that same adjacent lung. Longer overall survival was associated with higher T cell density in blood, whereas shorter survival was associated with higher clonality in adjacent lung. Multi-region tumor sequencing was not performed, so intratumor heterogeneity could not be excluded. Because the study design was exploratory, TCR variables were selected using unadjusted p-values without false-discovery rate correction. Uninvolved tumor-adjacent lung showed the highest T cell clonality, higher than tumor, which suggests more focused antigenic responses in the uninvolved tumor-adjacent lung.

At diagnosis, peripheral blood, uninvolved tumor-adjacent lung and tumor were collected and stored as a combination of fresh-frozen and FFPE material. For TCR repertoire profiling, blood samples were analyzed in the form of peripheral blood mononuclear cells. The receptor comes from a male donor aged 60 or older with stage I squamous cell lung carcinoma. The chain was built from TRBV30 and TRBJ1-2, with 8 middle bases fitting TRBD1. The sample here was peripheral blood, taken before any cancer treatment. The base sequence is TGTGCCTGGAGTCGACAGGGGAGTGACTACACCTTC. This sequence encodes CAWSRQGSDYTF. Beyond the CDR3, the reference TRBV30 and TRBJ1-2 genes provide the residues; the full variable domain reads: SQTIHQWPATLVQPVGSPLSLECTVEGTSNPNLYWYRQAAGRGLQLLFYSVGIGQISSEVPQNLSASRPQDRQFILSSKKLLLSDSGFYLCAWSRQGSDYTFGSGTRLTVV.